This is a list of T cell receptor beta chains from one sample in a study of T cell responses to AZD1222 COVID-19 vaccine. The method was immunoSEQ multiplex PCR; TCRdb's version includes in-frame clones alone and lacks a portion of them. The sample consists of approximately 100,000 clones, nearly 90% of them appearing once. Sequencing was performed on peripheral blood, taken on day 0 of MenACWY control vaccination. All receptors derive from an adult in good health. Each CDR3 is given with its conserved first and last residue. A D gene is named only where the DNA matches it firmly.

V,J,D,CDR3
TRBV12-3/TRBV12-4,TRBJ2-7,NA,CASTYTGLSEQYF
TRBV18,TRBJ1-1,NA,CASCNQRDTEAFF
TRBV3-1/TRBV3-2,TRBJ2-1,TRBD2,CASSPGLAIIHNEQFF
TRBV6-2/TRBV6-3,TRBJ1-5,NA,CASSDRSNQPQHF
TRBV7-3,TRBJ2-5,NA,CASSLTSHSWETQYF
TRBV24-1,TRBJ1-1,NA,CATSAHRGSIPPMNTEAFF
TRBV5-4,TRBJ2-6,NA,CASSLVGSGANVLTF
TRBV29-1,TRBJ1-2,TRBD1,CSVEGATGDNYGYTF
TRBV5-5,TRBJ2-1,NA,CASSLVGRRSGYNEQFF
TRBV13,TRBJ2-1,NA,CASSLVGVLGSYNEQFF
TRBV14,TRBJ2-3,TRBD2,CASSHLKGGLATDTQYF